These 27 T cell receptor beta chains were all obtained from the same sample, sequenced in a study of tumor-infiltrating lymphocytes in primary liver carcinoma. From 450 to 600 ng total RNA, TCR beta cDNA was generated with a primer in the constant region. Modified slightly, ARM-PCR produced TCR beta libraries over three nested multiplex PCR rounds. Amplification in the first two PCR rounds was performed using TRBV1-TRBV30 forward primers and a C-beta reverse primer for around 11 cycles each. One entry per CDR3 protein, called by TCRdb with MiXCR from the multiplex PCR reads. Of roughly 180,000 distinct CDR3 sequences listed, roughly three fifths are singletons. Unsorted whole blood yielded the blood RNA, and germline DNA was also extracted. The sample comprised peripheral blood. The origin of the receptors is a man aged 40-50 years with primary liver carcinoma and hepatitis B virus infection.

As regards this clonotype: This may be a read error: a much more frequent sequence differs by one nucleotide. The CDR3 reads CTSSWGQGSPQHF. CDR3 in DNA: TGTACCAGCAGCTGGGGACAGGGTTCGCCCCAGCATTTT. The chain joins TRBV11-1 to TRBJ1-5, with 9 bases matching TRBD1. Germline CDR1 and CDR2: SGHAT and FQDESV (reference sequence). The CDR3 runs 13 residues. Full variable domain (remainder filled in from reference TRBV11-1 and TRBJ1-5): EAEVAQSPRYKITEKSQAVAFWCDPISGHATLYWYRQILGQGPELLVQFQDESVVDDSQLPKDRFSAERLKGVDSTLKIQPAELGDSAMYLCTSSWGQGSPQHFGDGTRLSIL.

The DNA of the CDR3 is TGTGCCAGCAGCCGGTCAAGCGGGAGCCCCGTTAGGAGGTACAATGAGCAGTTCTTC. Translation gives CASSRSSGSPVRRYNEQFF. J is TRBJ2-1 and V is TRBV6-2 or TRBV6-3; 8 nucleotides line up with TRBD2. Trimming cost V 6 bases and J 4 bases; bases outside gene matches: 20. Per germline, CDR1 MNHEY and CDR2 SVGEGT. The CDR3 is made up of 19 amino acids.

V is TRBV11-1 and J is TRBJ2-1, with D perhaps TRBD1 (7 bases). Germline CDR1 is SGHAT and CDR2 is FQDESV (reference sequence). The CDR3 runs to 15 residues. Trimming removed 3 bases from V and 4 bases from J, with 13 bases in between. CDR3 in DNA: TGTGCCAGCAGCTTGGAGGGACAGATTTACAATGAGCAGTTCTTC. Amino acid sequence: CASSLEGQIYNEQFF. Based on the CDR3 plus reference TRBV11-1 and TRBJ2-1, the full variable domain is EAEVAQSPRYKITEKSQAVAFWCDPISGHATLYWYRQILGQGPELLVQFQDESVVDDSQLPKDRFSAERLKGVDSTLKIQPAELGDSAMYLCASSLEGQIYNEQFFGPGTRLTVL.

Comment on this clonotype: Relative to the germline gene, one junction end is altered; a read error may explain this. The CDR3 sequence is CASSQEASGSSYEQHF. DNA of the CDR3: TGTGCCAGCAGCCAAGAGGCTAGCGGAAGCTCCTACGAGCAGCACTTC. The J gene is TRBJ2-7, the V gene TRBV4-2, with 7 bases aligning to TRBD2. CDR1 is LGHNA and CDR2 is YNFKEQ in the germline V gene. The CDR3 length is 16 residues.

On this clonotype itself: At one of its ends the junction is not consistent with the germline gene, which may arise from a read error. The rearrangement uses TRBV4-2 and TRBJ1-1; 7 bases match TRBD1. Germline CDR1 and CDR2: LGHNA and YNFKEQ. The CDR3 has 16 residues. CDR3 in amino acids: CASSQSDREGKTEALF. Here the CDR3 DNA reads TGTGCGAGCAGCCAGAGTGACAGGGAGGGGAAGACTGAAGCTTTATTT.

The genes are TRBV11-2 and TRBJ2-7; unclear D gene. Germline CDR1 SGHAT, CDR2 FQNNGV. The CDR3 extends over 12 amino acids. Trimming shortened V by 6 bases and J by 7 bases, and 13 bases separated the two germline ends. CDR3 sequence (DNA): TGTGCCAGCAGTTTTTGGTGGGTAGAGCAGTACTTC. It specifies CASSFWWVEQYF. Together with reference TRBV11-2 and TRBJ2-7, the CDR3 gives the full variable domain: EAGVAQSPRYKIIEKRQSVAFWCNPISGHATLYWYQQILGQGPKLLIQFQNNGVVDDSQLPKDRFSAERLKGVDSTLKIQPAKLEDSAVYLCASSFWWVEQYFGPGTRLTVT.

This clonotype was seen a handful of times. Written as DNA, the CDR3 is TGCGCCAGCAGCTTCGGGACTAGCGGGAGTGATGAGCAGTTCTTC. It is translated as CASSFGTSGSDEQFF. The V and J genes are TRBV5-1 and TRBJ2-1, with 14 bases identical to TRBD2. The CDR3 has 15 residues. V was pared by 2 bases and J by 8 bases, with 3 bases of the junction left unmatched. CDR1 is SGHRS and CDR2 is YFSETQ in the germline V gene.

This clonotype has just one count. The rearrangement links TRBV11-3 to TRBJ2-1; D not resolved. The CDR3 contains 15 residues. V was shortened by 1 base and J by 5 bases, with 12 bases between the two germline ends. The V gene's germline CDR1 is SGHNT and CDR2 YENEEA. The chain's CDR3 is CASSLGRGLNNEQFF. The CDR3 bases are TGTGCCAGCAGCTTAGGGAGAGGCTTGAACAATGAGCAGTTCTTC.

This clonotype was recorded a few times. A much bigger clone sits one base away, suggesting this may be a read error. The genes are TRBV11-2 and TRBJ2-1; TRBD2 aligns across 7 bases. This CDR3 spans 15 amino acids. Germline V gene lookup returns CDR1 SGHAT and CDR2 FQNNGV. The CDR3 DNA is TGTGTCAGCAGCTTAGGGGAGGGCCAAGAAAATGAGCAGTTCTTC. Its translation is CVSSLGEGQENEQFF.

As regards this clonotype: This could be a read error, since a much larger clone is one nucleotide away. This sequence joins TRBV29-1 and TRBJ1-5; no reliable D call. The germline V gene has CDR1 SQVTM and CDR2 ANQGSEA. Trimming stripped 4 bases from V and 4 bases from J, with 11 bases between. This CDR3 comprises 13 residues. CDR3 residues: CSVGWAHNQPQHF. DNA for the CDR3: TGCAGCGTTGGCTGGGCACATAATCAGCCCCAGCATTTT.

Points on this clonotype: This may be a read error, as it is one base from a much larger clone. In nucleotides, the CDR3 is TGTGCCAGCAGAAGTTTAGCCAAAAACATTTGGTACTTC. Amino acids: CASRSLAKNIWYF. The chain combines TRBV11-2 with TRBJ2-4; D uncertain. The CDR3 is 13 residues long. Per germline, CDR1 SGHAT and CDR2 FQNNGV. Trimming removed 6 bases at V and 15 bases at J, with 21 bases between.

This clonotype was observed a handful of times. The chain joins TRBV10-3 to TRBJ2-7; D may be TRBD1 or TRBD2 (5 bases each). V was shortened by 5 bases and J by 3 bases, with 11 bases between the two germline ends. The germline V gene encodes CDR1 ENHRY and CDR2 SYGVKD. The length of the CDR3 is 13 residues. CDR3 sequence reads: CAISSGTDYEQYF. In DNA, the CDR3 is TGTGCCATCAGTTCCGGGACGGACTACGAGCAGTACTTC.

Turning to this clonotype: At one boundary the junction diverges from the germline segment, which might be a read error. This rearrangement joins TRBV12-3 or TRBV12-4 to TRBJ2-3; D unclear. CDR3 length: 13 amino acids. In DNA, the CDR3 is TGTGCCAGCAGCATCGACCGCACAGTTACGCAGTATTTT. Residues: CASSIDRTVTQYF.

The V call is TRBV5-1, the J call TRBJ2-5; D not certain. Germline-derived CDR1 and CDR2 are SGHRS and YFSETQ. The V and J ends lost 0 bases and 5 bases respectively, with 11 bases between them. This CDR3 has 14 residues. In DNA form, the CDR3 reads TGCGCCAGCAGCTTGGATGTGGCCGCTGAGACCCAGTACTTC. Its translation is CASSLDVAAETQYF.

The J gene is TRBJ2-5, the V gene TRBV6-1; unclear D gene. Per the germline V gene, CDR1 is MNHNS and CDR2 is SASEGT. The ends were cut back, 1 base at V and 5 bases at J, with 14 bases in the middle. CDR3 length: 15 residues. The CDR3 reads CASSEVPYQEETQYF. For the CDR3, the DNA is TGTGCCAGCAGTGAAGTTCCGTACCAGGAGGAGACCCAGTACTTC.

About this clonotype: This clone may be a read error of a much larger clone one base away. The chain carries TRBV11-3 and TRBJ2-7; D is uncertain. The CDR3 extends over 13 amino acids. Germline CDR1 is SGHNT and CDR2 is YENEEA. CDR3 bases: TGTACCAGCAGCTTAGGTACGGACTACGAGCAGTACTTC. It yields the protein CTSSLGTDYEQYF.

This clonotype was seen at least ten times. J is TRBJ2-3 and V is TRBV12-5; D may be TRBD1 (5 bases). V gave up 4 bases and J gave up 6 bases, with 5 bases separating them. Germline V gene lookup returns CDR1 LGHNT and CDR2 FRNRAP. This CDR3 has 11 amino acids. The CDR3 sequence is CASGWGDTQYF. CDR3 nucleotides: TGTGCTAGTGGTTGGGGCGATACGCAGTATTTT.

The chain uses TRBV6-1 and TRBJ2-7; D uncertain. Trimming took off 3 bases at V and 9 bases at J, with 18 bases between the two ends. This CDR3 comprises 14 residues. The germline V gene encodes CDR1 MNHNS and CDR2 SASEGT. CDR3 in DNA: TGTGCCAGCAGTGAGATCCTGGGTGGGGTCGTGCAGTACTTC. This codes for CASSEILGGVVQYF.

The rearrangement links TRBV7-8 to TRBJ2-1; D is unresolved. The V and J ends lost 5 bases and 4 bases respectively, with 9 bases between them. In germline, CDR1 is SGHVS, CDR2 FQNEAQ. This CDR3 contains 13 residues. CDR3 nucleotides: TGTGCCAGCAGCAGCTCTAAGTACAATGAGCAGTTCTTC. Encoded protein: CASSSSKYNEQFF.

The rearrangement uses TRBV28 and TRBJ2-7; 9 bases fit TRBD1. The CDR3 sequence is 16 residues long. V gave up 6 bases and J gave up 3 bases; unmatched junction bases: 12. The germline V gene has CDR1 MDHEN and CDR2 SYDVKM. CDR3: CASREDTGGGGYEQYF. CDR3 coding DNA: TGTGCCAGCAGGGAGGACACAGGGGGCGGAGGCTACGAGCAGTACTTC.

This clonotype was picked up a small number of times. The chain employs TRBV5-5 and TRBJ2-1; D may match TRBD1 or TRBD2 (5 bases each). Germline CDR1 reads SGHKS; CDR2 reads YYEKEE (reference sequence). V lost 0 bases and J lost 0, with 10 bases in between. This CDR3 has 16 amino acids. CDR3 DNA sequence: TGTGCCAGCAGCTTGGTATGGGGGAGCTCCTACAATGAGCAGTTCTTC. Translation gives CASSLVWGSSYNEQFF.

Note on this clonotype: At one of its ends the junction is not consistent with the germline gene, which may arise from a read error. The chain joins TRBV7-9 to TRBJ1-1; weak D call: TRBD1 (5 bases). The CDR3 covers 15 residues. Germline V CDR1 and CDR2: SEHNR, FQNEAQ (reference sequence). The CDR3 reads CANSIPGRGSPEAFF. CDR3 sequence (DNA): TGTGCCAACAGCATTCCGGGACGGGGGTCTCCTGAAGCTTTCTTT. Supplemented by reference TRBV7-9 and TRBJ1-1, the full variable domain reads DTGVSQNPRHKITKRGQNVTFRCDPISEHNRLYWYRQTLGQGPEFLTYFQNEAQLEKSRLLSDRFSAERPKGSFSTLEIQRTEQGDSAMYLCANSIPGRGSPEAFFGQGTRLTVV.

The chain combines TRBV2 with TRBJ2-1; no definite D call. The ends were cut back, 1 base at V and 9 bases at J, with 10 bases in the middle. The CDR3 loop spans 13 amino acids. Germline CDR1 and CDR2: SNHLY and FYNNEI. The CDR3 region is CASSEGVSTEQFF. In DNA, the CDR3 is TGTGCCAGCAGTGAAGGGGTGTCCACTGAGCAGTTCTTC.

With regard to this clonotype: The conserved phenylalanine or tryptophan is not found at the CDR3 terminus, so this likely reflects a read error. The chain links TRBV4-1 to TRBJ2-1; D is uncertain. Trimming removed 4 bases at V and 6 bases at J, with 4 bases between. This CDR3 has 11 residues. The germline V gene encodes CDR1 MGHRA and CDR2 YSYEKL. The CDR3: CASSLINEQFS. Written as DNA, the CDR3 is TGCGCCAGCAGCCTTATCAATGAGCAGTTCTCC.

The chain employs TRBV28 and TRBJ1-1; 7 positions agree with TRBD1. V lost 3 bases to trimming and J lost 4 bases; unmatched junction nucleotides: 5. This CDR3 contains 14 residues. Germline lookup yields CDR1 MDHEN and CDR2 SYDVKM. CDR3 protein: CASSLGQRVTEAFF. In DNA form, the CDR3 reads TGTGCCAGCAGTTTGGGACAGCGAGTCACTGAAGCTTTCTTT.

Written as DNA, the CDR3 is TGCAGCGTCGGGACTCCCGATGATACGCAGTATTTT. Translation: CSVGTPDDTQYF. The V gene is TRBV29-1, the J gene TRBJ2-3, with a possible D match to TRBD2 (6 bases). The germline V and J ends were trimmed by 6 bases and 6 bases, with 13 bases remaining between them. Germline assignment: CDR1 SQVTM and CDR2 ANQGSEA. The CDR3 is 12 amino acids.

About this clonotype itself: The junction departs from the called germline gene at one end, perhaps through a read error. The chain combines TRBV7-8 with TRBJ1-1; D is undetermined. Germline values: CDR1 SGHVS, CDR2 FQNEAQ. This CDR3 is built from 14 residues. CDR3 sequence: CASSLEIWNIEAFF. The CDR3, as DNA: TGTGCCAGCAGCTTAGAGATATGGAACATTGAAGCTTTCTTT.